One and the same sample provided the 15 T cell receptor beta chains below, sequenced in a study of response to subunit inactivated influenza vaccine. Each CDR3 protein is one row after TCRdb ran MiXCR on the RT-PCR reads. The sample contains about 650,000 distinct CDR3 sequences, 14% of which appear only once. The specimen was PBMCs from blood, collected 14 days before vaccination. The receptor set was obtained from a man aged 50 or older who received an inactivated influenza vaccine.

In its sample, this clonotype was seen many times. The V and J genes are TRBV9 and TRBJ2-7, with D perhaps matching TRBD1 (6 bases). V gave up 0 bases and J gave up 4 bases, with 11 bases separating them. Germline CDR1 and CDR2: SGDLS and YYNGEE. This CDR3 has 14 residues. The CDR3 sequence is CASSVGDKDYEQYF. The CDR3 DNA is TGTGCCAGCAGCGTAGGGGACAAAGATTACGAGCAGTACTTC.

This clonotype has a handful of counts. This chain connects TRBV4-2 to TRBJ1-2; D might be TRBD1 (6 bases). The CDR3 runs to 16 residues. V was shortened by 1 base and J by 5 bases, with 17 bases between the two germline ends. CDR1 and CDR2 from the germline V gene are LGHNA and YNFKEQ. CDR3 DNA sequence: TGTGCCAGCAGCCAAGTAGTGGTAGGGGGAAGTTATGGCTACACCTTC. It encodes CASSQVVVGGSYGYTF.

The V call is TRBV20-1, the J call TRBJ2-4, with 10 bases that match TRBD2. V shed 0 bases, J shed 4 bases, and the junction held 3 bases outside the gene matches. CDR3 length: 15 amino acids. Germline V gives CDR1 DFQATT, CDR2 SNEGSKA (reference sequence). For the CDR3, the DNA is TGCAGTGCTAGAGATCCTAGCGGGAGTAAAAACATTCAGTACTTC. This sequence encodes CSARDPSGSKNIQYF.

The chain carries TRBV15 and TRBJ2-7, with a possible D match to TRBD1 (6 bases). The CDR3 covers 13 residues. Germline lookup yields CDR1 LNHNV and CDR2 YYDKDF (reference sequence). The V and J ends lost 5 bases and 1 base respectively, with 9 bases between them. CDR3 region: CATSPRGSYEQYF. CDR3 nucleotide sequence: TGTGCCACCAGCCCCAGGGGTTCCTACGAGCAGTACTTC.

V is TRBV20-1 and J is TRBJ2-1, with 9 bases identical to TRBD2. Trimming removed 3 bases from V and 6 bases from J; junction bases left unmatched: 6. In germline, CDR1 is DFQATT, CDR2 SNEGSKA (reference sequence). The CDR3 length is 14 residues. The CDR3 region is CSARRLAGTNEQFF. Here the CDR3 DNA reads TGCAGTGCTAGGAGGCTAGCGGGGACCAATGAGCAGTTCTTC.

This clonotype has more than one count but fewer than ten. The J gene is TRBJ2-2, the V gene TRBV3-1, with D perhaps matching TRBD1 (6 bases). The CDR3 contains 16 residues. The germline gives CDR1 LGHDT, CDR2 YNNKEL (reference sequence). Deletions cut 4 bases from V and 5 bases from J, with 17 bases between. The CDR3: CASSRIGQKFTGELFF. CDR3 in DNA: TGTGCCAGCAGCCGGATCGGACAGAAGTTTACCGGGGAGCTGTTTTTT. Together with reference TRBV3-1 and TRBJ2-2, the CDR3 gives the full variable domain: DTAVSQTPKYLVTQMGNDKSIKCEQNLGHDTMYWYKQDSKKFLKIMFSYNNKELIINETVPNRFSPKSPDKAHLNLHINSLELGDSAVYFCASSRIGQKFTGELFFGEGSRLTVL.

The chain is built from TRBV15 and TRBJ2-1, with 13 bases fitting TRBD2. The trim removed 0 bases at V and 8 bases at J, leaving 7 bases unmatched. This CDR3 contains 17 residues. CDR1 is LNHNV, CDR2 YYDKDF, per germline (reference sequence). The CDR3 DNA reads TGTGCCACCAGCAGAGATACGACTAGCGGGGGGTTCGATGAGCAGTTCTTC. It codes for CATSRDTTSGGFDEQFF.

V gene TRBV6-2 or TRBV6-3 combines with J gene TRBJ2-2, with D possibly matching TRBD2 (6 bases). V gave up 7 bases and J gave up 5 bases, with 23 bases separating them. CDR3 length equals 17 residues. Germline V gene lookup returns CDR1 MNHEY and CDR2 SVGEGT. The CDR3 DNA reads TGTGCCAGCAAGGGTTGGAGGGGCGCGGTACGAACCGGGGAGCTGTTTTTT. It translates to CASKGWRGAVRTGELFF.

The chain combines TRBV12-3 or TRBV12-4 with TRBJ2-7, with TRBD1 as a possible D gene (5 bases). V gave up 1 base and J gave up 6 bases, with 19 bases separating them. The CDR3 spans 16 residues. The DNA for the CDR3 is TGTGCCAGCAGTTTAGAAGGTGGGGCAGGGCCCGTCGAGCAGTACTTC. Protein: CASSLEGGAGPVEQYF.

This clonotype has more than one count but fewer than ten. The J gene is TRBJ2-7, the V gene TRBV5-1; 10 bases are a match to TRBD1. Germline V gene lookup returns CDR1 SGHRS and CDR2 YFSETQ. This CDR3 has 14 amino acids. Trimming at V came to 4 bases and at J to 5 bases, leaving 6 bases not matched to a gene. In DNA form, the CDR3 reads TGCGCCAGCAGCCTCCAGACAGGGGGCAACGAGCAGTACTTC. Translation gives CASSLQTGGNEQYF.

This clonotype was seen many times. This chain uses TRBV6-1 with TRBJ2-1; 14 bases match TRBD2. The J segment lost 3 bases and the V segment lost 6 bases, leaving 1 base of the junction unmatched. The CDR3 extends over 15 amino acids. Germline CDR1 MNHNS, CDR2 SASEGT. DNA of the CDR3: TGTGCCAGCAGCGGGACTAGCGGGAGCTACAATGAGCAGTTCTTC. Translation gives CASSGTSGSYNEQFF.

V is TRBV6-5 and J is TRBJ2-1; 11 bases are a match to TRBD2. The germline CDR1 and CDR2 sequences are MNHEY and SVGAGI. Losses at the gene ends were 4 bases for V and 8 bases for J; bases not matched to a gene: 10. This CDR3 comprises 16 residues. Here the CDR3 reads CASSSTSGGTLHEQFF. CDR3 DNA: TGTGCCAGCAGTTCCACTAGCGGGGGAACATTACATGAGCAGTTCTTC.

This clonotype was seen more than once but under ten times. The V and J genes are TRBV6-1 and TRBJ2-5; 7 bases are a match to TRBD1. The CDR3 is 15 residues long. In germline, CDR1 is MNHNS, CDR2 SASEGT. Unmatched junction bases numbered 6, after V lost 1 base and J lost 4 bases. CDR3 sequence (DNA): TGTGCCAGCAGTGAAGGAGAATACAGGGGAGAGACCCAGTACTTC. Translated, it gives CASSEGEYRGETQYF.

This clonotype appeared a few times. The V call is TRBV20-1, the J call TRBJ2-3; TRBD2 is a possible D gene (6 bases). The CDR3 sequence is 12 residues long. Germline V gene lookup returns CDR1 DFQATT and CDR2 SNEGSKA (reference sequence). The V end was cut by 6 bases, the J end by 3 bases, with 10 bases between. CDR3 DNA: TGCAGTGCCACTAGCTTGACAGATACGCAGTATTTT. It yields the protein CSATSLTDTQYF.

The genes are TRBV6-2 or TRBV6-3 and TRBJ2-7; 7 positions match TRBD2. From germline, CDR1 is MNHEY and CDR2 SVGEGT. The V segment lost 6 bases and the J segment 6 bases; nucleotides outside the gene matches: 11. The CDR3 contains 14 residues. The CDR3 nucleotides read TGTGCCAGCAGAAGGAGCGGGGAGTTCAGCGAGCAGTACTTC. It is translated as CASRRSGEFSEQYF.